This T cell receptor (beta chain) was observed in a study of cytomegalovirus exposure and HLA in healthy donors. Comments on this clone: Antigen unknown.

Overall study results and limits: It emerged from a later analysis that several of the most significant clusters appeared to be linked to common viral pathogens. Apparent HLA restriction characterized most CMV-associated TCR beta chains in a later analysis. Trimming of TCR beta V- and J-genes showed a link, identified in a later analysis, to a missense DCLRE1C variant.

The CDR3 is 17 amino acids. Germline CDR1 KGHSH, CDR2 LQKENI. Trimming stripped 3 bases from V and 1 base from J, with 16 bases between. Amplification used 60 Vbeta primers and 13 Jbeta primers. The table came from immunoSEQ multiplex PCR; TCRdb's copy has only in-frame clones and leaves some out. Here the sample table reports roughly 69,000 clones. This receptor was obtained from a woman in her 30s in good health and CMV-seronegative. The sequenced material came from PBMCs. The chain has TRBV18 and TRBJ1-5; no firm D call. The CDR3: CASSPPVGRASNQPQHF. The DNA of the CDR3 is TGTGCCAGCTCACCCCCGGTGGGGAGGGCGAGCAATCAGCCCCAGCATTTT.